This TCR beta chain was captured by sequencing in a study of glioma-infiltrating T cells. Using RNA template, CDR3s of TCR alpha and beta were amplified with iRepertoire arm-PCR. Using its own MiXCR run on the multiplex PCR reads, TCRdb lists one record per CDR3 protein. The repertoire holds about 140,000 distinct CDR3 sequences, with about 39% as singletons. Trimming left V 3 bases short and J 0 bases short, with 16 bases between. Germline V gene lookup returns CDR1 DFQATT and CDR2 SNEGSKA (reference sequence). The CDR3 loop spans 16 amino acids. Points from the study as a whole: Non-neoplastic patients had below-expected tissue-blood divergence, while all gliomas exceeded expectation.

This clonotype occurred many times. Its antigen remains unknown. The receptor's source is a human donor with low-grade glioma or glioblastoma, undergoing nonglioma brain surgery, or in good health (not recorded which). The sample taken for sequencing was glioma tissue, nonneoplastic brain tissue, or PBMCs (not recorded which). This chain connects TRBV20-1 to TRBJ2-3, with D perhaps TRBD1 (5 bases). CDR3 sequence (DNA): TGCAGTGCTAGGAGACAGTGGCCATCTAGCACAGATACGCAGTATTTT. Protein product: CSARRQWPSSTDTQYF.